These T cell receptor beta chains were read from a single sample in a study of blood T cells in healthy people across ages. TCRdb re-called the 5' RACE reads with MiXCR, one entry per CDR3 protein. The table records about 650,000 distinct CDR3 sequences, around 32% of them present only once. Sequenced: blood. The receptors were sampled from a woman of 80 years or more in good health. Both conserved end residues are part of each CDR3. The order of the fields is J gene, V gene, clone size, CDR3 protein. Rows may omit the clone size; those that give it use once, few, many or a size class.

TRBJ2-7 TRBV3-1 many CASSQPPGTGAYEQYF
TRBJ1-5 TRBV6-6 - CASTTTIREGNQPQHF
TRBJ1-1 TRBV5-1 - CASSPGGENTEAFF
TRBJ1-3 TRBV20-1 - CSAEDRGSGNTIYF
TRBJ2-1 TRBV28 many CASSIPPGEAYSYNEQFF
TRBJ1-2 TRBV29-1 many CSVGTGVGYTF
TRBJ2-3 TRBV27 - CASRPIAGGSTNTQYF
TRBJ2-7 TRBV12-3/TRBV12-4 - CASSRADGGARSSHNEQYF
TRBJ2-3 TRBV6-2/TRBV6-3 many CASREGLSTDTQYF
TRBJ2-7 TRBV13 many CASSLDVGGEQYF
TRBJ2-3 TRBV9 many CASSVRMSDTQYF
TRBJ2-5 TRBV3-1 many CASSQEYQGETQYF
TRBJ2-3 TRBV30 - CACAGTTNTDTQYF
TRBJ2-7 TRBV6-2/TRBV6-3 many CASSYSKAPEQYF
TRBJ2-1 TRBV6-1 many CASSDSTVNNEQFF
TRBJ1-1 TRBV5-1 many CASSSSTGLTEAFF
TRBJ2-4 TRBV19 many CASSTGVGKNIQYF
TRBJ1-6 TRBV5-1 many CASSLGAADYNSPLHF
TRBJ2-5 TRBV7-2 many CASSQRAGFGETQYF
TRBJ2-4 TRBV7-2 - CASSLGGVAKNIQYF
TRBJ2-6 TRBV12-3/TRBV12-4 many CASTRGQGGTGANVLTF
TRBJ2-7 TRBV6-1 - CASRDRGRYEQYF
TRBJ1-1 TRBV5-1 - CASSWGDLNTEAFF
- TRBV20-1 - CSARDEGGVKTQYF
TRBJ2-7 TRBV5-6 many CASSLVIAGGYSPFYEQYF
TRBJ1-2 TRBV18 few CASSPGQGRSHTF
TRBJ1-2 TRBV2 - CASRTTTGRDGYTF
TRBJ2-7 TRBV30 - CAWSIGSYYEQYF
TRBJ2-5 TRBV10-3 many CAISERKQETQYF
TRBJ2-7 TRBV6-2/TRBV6-3 many CASRGGGQGTYEQYF
TRBJ2-3 TRBV4-3 few CASSQEGLAGAPDTQYF